This T cell receptor (beta chain) is drawn from a study of shared clonotypes between healthy human individuals. The V and J ends lost 2 bases and 5 bases, in that order; junction bases with no gene match: 3. The CDR3 totals 14 residues. CDR1 and CDR2 (germline): KGHSH, LQKENI. Comments on this clone: The sample contains more than one DNA sequence encoding this CDR3.

Measured with immunoSEQ multiplex PCR; TCRdb has only the in-frame clones, and not every one. The sample has over 850,000 clones; more than 75% are singletons. The chain is built from TRBV18 and TRBJ2-5; 9 positions agree with TRBD2. The material sequenced was memory CD4+ T cells from PBMCs. The subset: CD45RA-negative fraction. The clonotype originates from a man younger than 30 in good health. Some clones in this sample may be carry-over from other donors' samples. The CDR3 DNA is TGTGCCAGCTCACCAGCTAGCGGGACCGAGACCCAGTACTTC. Its translation: CASSPASGTETQYF.